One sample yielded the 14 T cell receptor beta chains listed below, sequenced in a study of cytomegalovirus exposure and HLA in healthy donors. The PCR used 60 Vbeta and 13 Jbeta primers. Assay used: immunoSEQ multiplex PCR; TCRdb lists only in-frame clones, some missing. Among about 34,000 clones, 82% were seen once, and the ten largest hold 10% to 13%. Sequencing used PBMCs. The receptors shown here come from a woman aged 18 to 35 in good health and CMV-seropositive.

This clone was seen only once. CDR3 loop: CASSIERGYGYTF. CDR3 DNA: TGTGCCAGTAGTATAGAGCGTGGCTATGGCTACACCTTC. This chain joins TRBV19 and TRBJ1-2; no reliable D call. With 0 bases removed from V and 4 bases from J, the gap between germline ends came to 6 bases. The CDR3 spans 13 residues. Germline V gene lookup returns CDR1 LNHDA and CDR2 SQIVND (reference sequence).

CDR3 sequence (DNA): TGCGCCAGCAGTTCCTTTGACAGGGGTGGCACAGATACGCAGTATTTT. Translation gives CASSSFDRGGTDTQYF. The chain is built from TRBV5-1 and TRBJ2-3, with 8 bases identical to TRBD1. The CDR3 sequence is 16 residues long. CDR1 and CDR2 (germline): SGHRS, YFSETQ. V lost 5 bases, J lost 1 base, and 9 bases stayed unmatched.

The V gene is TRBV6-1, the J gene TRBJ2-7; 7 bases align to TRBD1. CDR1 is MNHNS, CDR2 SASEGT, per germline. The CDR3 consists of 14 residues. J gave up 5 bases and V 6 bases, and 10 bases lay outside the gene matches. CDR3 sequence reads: CASRGDRAGHEQYF. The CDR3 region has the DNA TGTGCCAGCAGGGGAGACAGGGCTGGCCACGAGCAGTACTTC.

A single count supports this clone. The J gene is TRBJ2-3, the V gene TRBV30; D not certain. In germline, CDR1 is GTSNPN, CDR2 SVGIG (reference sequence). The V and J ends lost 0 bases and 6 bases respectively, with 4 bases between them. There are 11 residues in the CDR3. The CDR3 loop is CAWSVQDTQYF. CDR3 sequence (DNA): TGTGCCTGGAGTGTACAGGATACGCAGTATTTT.

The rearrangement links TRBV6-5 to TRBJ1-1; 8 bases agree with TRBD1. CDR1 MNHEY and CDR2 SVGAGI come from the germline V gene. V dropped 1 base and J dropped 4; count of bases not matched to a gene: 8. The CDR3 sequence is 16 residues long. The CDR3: CASSYFPGQEATEAFF. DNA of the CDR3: TGTGCCAGCAGTTACTTCCCGGGACAGGAGGCCACTGAAGCTTTCTTT.

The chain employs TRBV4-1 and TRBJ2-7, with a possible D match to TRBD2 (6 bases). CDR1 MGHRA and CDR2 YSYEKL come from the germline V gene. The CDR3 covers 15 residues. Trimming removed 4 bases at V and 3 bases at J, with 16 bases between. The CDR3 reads CASSPQEEGIYEQYF. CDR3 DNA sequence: TGCGCCAGCAGCCCTCAGGAGGAGGGGATCTACGAGCAGTACTTC.

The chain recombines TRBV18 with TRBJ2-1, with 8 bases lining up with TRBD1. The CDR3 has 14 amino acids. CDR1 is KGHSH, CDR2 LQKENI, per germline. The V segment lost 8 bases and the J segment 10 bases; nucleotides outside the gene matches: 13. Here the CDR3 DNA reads TGTGCCAGCGAAGACTACAGGGGGTCCCCCGAGCAGTTCTTC. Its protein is CASEDYRGSPEQFF.

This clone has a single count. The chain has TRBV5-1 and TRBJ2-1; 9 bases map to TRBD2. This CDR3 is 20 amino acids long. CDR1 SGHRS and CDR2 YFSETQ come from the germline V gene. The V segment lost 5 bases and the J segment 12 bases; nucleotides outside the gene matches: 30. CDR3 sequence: CASRGGFRVHTSGPPGGQFF. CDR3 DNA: TGCGCCAGCAGAGGGGGGTTCAGGGTTCATACTAGCGGGCCTCCAGGCGGGCAGTTCTTC.

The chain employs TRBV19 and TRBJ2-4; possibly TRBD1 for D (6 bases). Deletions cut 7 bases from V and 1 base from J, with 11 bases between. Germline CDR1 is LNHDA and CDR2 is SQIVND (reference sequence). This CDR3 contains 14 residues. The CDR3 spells CASTGDMAKNIQYF. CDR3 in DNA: TGTGCCAGTACCGGGGACATGGCCAAAAACATTCAGTACTTC.

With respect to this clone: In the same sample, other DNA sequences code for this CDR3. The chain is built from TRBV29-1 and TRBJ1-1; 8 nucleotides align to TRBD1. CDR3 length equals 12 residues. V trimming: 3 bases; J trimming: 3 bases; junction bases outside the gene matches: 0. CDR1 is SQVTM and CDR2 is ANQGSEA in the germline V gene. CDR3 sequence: CSVDRGHTEAFF. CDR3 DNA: TGCAGCGTTGACAGGGGGCACACTGAAGCTTTCTTT.

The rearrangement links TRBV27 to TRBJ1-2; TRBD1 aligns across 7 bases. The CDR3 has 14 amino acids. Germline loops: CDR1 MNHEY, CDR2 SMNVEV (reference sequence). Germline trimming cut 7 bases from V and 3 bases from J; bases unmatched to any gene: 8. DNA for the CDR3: TGTGCCAGCACCACTACCGGGACAGACTATGGCTACACCTTC. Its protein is CASTTTGTDYGYTF.

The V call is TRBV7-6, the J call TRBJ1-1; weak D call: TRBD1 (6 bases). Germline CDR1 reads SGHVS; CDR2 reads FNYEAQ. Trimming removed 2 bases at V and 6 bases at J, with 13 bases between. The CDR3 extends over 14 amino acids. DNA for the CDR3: TGTGCCAGCAGCTTACGCAGGGGTGTCGCTGAAGCTTTCTTT. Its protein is CASSLRRGVAEAFF.

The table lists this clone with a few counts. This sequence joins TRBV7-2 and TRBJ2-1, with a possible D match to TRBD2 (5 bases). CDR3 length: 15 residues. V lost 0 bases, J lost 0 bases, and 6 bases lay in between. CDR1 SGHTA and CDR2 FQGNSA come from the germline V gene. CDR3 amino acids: CASSLAGSSYNEQFF. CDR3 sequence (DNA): TGTGCCAGCAGCTTAGCAGGGAGCTCCTACAATGAGCAGTTCTTC.

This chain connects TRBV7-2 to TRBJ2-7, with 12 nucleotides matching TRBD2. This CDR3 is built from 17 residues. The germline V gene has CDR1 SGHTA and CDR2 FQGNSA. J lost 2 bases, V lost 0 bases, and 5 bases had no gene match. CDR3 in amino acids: CASSLAGASGGAYEQYF. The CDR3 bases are TGTGCCAGCAGCTTAGCCGGGGCTAGCGGGGGGGCCTACGAGCAGTACTTC.